A single sample is the source of the 3 T cell receptor beta chains below, sequenced in a study of technical replicates of blood from a few donors. Sequencing used immunoSEQ multiplex PCR; TCRdb keeps in-frame clones, though not all of them. The sample has about 59,000 clones, about 86% seen once. Material: PBMCs. These receptors came from a human donor in good health. Some clones in this sample may be carry-over from other donors' samples.

V gene TRBV7-2 combines with J gene TRBJ2-5, with D unresolved. Trimming removed 3 bases from V and 5 bases from J, with 7 bases in between. Germline V gene data show CDR1 as SGHTA and CDR2 as FQGNSA. The CDR3 length is 12 residues. The CDR3 here is CASSFSRETQYF. The CDR3 DNA reads TGTGCCAGCAGCTTCTCCAGGGAGACCCAGTACTTC. Together with reference TRBV7-2 and TRBJ2-5, the CDR3 gives the full variable domain: GAGVSQSPSNKVTEKGKDVELRCDPISGHTALYWYRQSLGQGLEFLIYFQGNSAPDKSGLPSDRFSAERTGGSVSTLTIQRTQQEDSAVYLCASSFSRETQYFGPGTRLLVL.

This clone was seen more than once but under ten times. This chain joins TRBV19 and TRBJ1-5, with 9 nucleotides matching TRBD1. This CDR3 has 14 residues. Germline trimming cut 2 bases from V and 5 bases from J; bases unmatched to any gene: 1. Germline V gene data show CDR1 as LNHDA and CDR2 as SQIVND (reference sequence). The CDR3 sequence is CASSIRQGDQPQHF. The CDR3 coding sequence is TGTGCCAGTAGTATACGACAGGGGGATCAGCCCCAGCATTTT.

This chain joins TRBV7-2 and TRBJ2-7, with 11 nucleotides matching TRBD1. Germline V gene lookup returns CDR1 SGHTA and CDR2 FQGNSA. The CDR3 covers 19 residues. With V trimmed by 0 bases and J by 5 bases, 15 bases remained unmatched. DNA of the CDR3: TGTGCCAGCAGCTTAGCGAATATCCCCCGGACAGGGGGCAGGGACGAGCAGTACTTC. Translated, it gives CASSLANIPRTGGRDEQYF.